Listed below are T cell receptor beta chains from one sample, sequenced in a study of post-analysis software for immune sequencing data. One entry per CDR3 protein, called by TCRdb with MiXCR from the PCR reads. In the table there are 400,000 to 500,000 distinct CDR3 sequences, over 30% of which are singletons. The sequenced material came from blood. The receptors originated from a girl aged 2 to 9 with multiple sclerosis. CDR3s include the opening cysteine and the closing phenylalanine or tryptophan. Fields, in order: J gene, clone size, D gene, V gene, CDR3 protein, CDR3 DNA. D genes are given only for firm matches. Some rows have no size entry. The others give once, few or many, or a class for an expanded clone.

J: TRBJ1-2; size: -; D: TRBD1; V: TRBV7-2; CDR3: CASSQNRGGYTF; DNA: TGTGCCAGCAGTCAAAACAGGGGCGGCTACACCTTC
J: TRBJ2-3; size: -; D: TRBD2; V: TRBV20-1; CDR3: CSATGLAGEYTQYF; DNA: TGCAGTGCAACGGGACTAGCGGGAGAATATACGCAGTATTTT
J: TRBJ2-7; size: -; D: -; V: TRBV19; CDR3: CASSTQATYEQYF; DNA: TGTGCCAGTAGTACACAGGCCACCTACGAGCAGTACTTC
J: TRBJ2-1; size: few; D: TRBD2; V: TRBV5-5; CDR3: CASSLARGGLGYNEQFF; DNA: TGTGCCAGCAGCTTGGCCCGGGGGGGGCTCGGCTACAATGAGCAGTTCTTC
J: TRBJ2-1; size: -; D: -; V: TRBV15; CDR3: CATSRSESSYNEQFF; DNA: TGTGCCACCAGCAGGTCAGAGAGCTCCTACAATGAGCAGTTCTTC
J: TRBJ1-2; size: -; D: -; V: TRBV5-1; CDR3: CASSGALNYGYTF; DNA: TGCGCCAGCAGTGGGGCCCTTAACTATGGCTACACCTTC
J: TRBJ2-1; size: -; D: -; V: TRBV4-3; CDR3: CASSQDTDSYNEQFF; DNA: TGCGCCAGCAGCCAAGATACGGACAGCTACAATGAGCAGTTCTTC
J: TRBJ1-2; size: -; D: -; V: TRBV28; CDR3: CASSPPVGYGYTF; DNA: TGTGCCAGCAGCCCTCCGGTGGGCTATGGCTACACCTTC
J: TRBJ2-2; size: few; D: TRBD1; V: TRBV24-1; CDR3: CATSLQGQGAGELFF; DNA: TGTGCCACCAGTCTCCAGGGACAGGGGGCCGGGGAGCTGTTTTTT
J: TRBJ2-3; size: -; D: TRBD1; V: TRBV5-1; CDR3: CASSMYRDRGADTQYF; DNA: TGCGCCAGCAGCATGTACCGGGACAGGGGCGCAGATACGCAGTATTTT
J: TRBJ1-2; size: -; D: TRBD1; V: TRBV11-2; CDR3: CASSLQGAEGYTF; DNA: TGTGCCAGCAGCTTACAGGGGGCGGAAGGCTACACCTTC
J: TRBJ2-1; size: -; D: -; V: TRBV28; CDR3: CASRRGFGNEQFF; DNA: TGTGCCAGCAGACGGGGTTTCGGGAATGAGCAGTTCTTC
J: TRBJ2-7; size: -; D: TRBD2; V: TRBV27; CDR3: CASSPSGTAFSYEQYF; DNA: TGTGCCAGCAGTCCTAGCGGGACCGCATTCTCCTACGAGCAGTACTTC
J: TRBJ2-7; size: -; D: TRBD2; V: TRBV4-1; CDR3: CASSQAVAGGYEQYF; DNA: TGCGCCAGCAGCCAGGCAGTAGCGGGGGGCTACGAGCAGTACTTC
J: TRBJ2-5; size: few; D: -; V: TRBV3-1; CDR3: CASSKREYQETQYF; DNA: TGTGCCAGCAGCAAAAGGGAGTACCAAGAGACCCAGTACTTC
J: TRBJ1-5; size: -; D: -; V: TRBV6-6; CDR3: CASRSQGQPQHF; DNA: TGTGCCAGCAGGTCACAGGGCCAGCCCCAGCATTTT